These T cell receptor beta chains were read from a single sample in a study of blood T cell repertoires in COVID-19. Profiled with immunoSEQ multiplex PCR; TCRdb holds only in-frame clones, not every one. In the table there are tens of thousands of clones, around 90% of which are singletons. The sequenced material came from peripheral blood. These receptors were taken from a man older than 75 with acute or convalescent COVID-19. Both conserved end residues are trimmed from each CDR3. The order of the fields is V gene, D gene, CDR3 protein. D genes are given only for firm matches.

>TRBV7-6|.
ASSVTSGENQPQH
>TRBV4-1|TRBD1
ASSQELTGGLGQPQH
>TRBV29-1|TRBD1
SVAGTGSPEAF
>TRBV7-2|TRBD2
ASSSSGAYEQY
>TRBV2|.
ASSAVNYGYT
>TRBV19|TRBD1
ASSIVGTGQPQH
>TRBV5-1|TRBD1
ASSRLTTGTGSGYT
>TRBV4-2|TRBD2
ASSQAPRLAGIYEQY
>TRBV19|TRBD1
ASRRGDSPNEKLF
>TRBV5-1|.
ASSFSGRYNSPLH
>TRBV7-9|TRBD1
ASSPGQEQY
>TRBV2|.
ASKSGPGELF
>TRBV15|TRBD1
ATSRAQGQGGDTQY
>TRBV28|TRBD1
ASSSTGGAHYEQY
>TRBV10-3|TRBD1
AISEGRQGVEGYEQY
>TRBV5-4|TRBD1
ASSLDRGNTEAF
>TRBV30|.
AWRQSYEQY
>TRBV5-1|TRBD1
ASRGQGSSYEQY
>TRBV14|TRBD1
ASSQETGSPYEQY
>TRBV9|TRBD2
ASRVGLAGGGGDTQY
>TRBV7-9|.
ASSLAIQGFEQY
>TRBV5-1|.
ASSTRDTGYT
>TRBV6-6|.
ASSSSGAWGTEAF
>TRBV7-6|.
ASSPSGDQPQH
>TRBV5-1|.
ASSLAVISGVEKLF
>TRBV2|TRBD1
ASHPRGSTDTQY
>TRBV18|.
ASSPSGADTQY